One T cell receptor (beta chain) is described in this entry. Its specificity is not known. These data are taken from a study of OX40 agonist ivuxolimab in advanced cancers. Study context: Partial responses occurred in three patients (one hepatocellular carcinoma, two cutaneous melanoma). Study-wide points: Antigens targeted by the expanded peripheral T cells were not determined.

The method was immunoSEQ multiplex PCR; TCRdb's version includes in-frame clones alone and lacks a portion of them. The profile shows approximately 99,000 clones, roughly 94% of them singletons. The CDR3 is 17 residues long. CDR1 is SGHTA, CDR2 FQGTGA, per germline. Trimming pared 1 base from V and 0 bases from J, leaving 15 bases between. The sequencing here drew on CD4+ or CD8+ T cells sorted from blood, taken in a trial of the OX40 agonist ivuxolimab. This chain connects TRBV7-3 to TRBJ1-1, with D possibly TRBD1 on 6 matching bases. The sequence came from an adult with an advanced solid tumor such as melanoma, head and neck, liver or kidney cancer. The CDR3 spells CASSLRQGKVVNTEAFF. In DNA, the CDR3 is TGTGCCAGCAGCTTAAGGCAGGGGAAGGTTGTGAACACTGAAGCTTTCTTT.